The present T cell receptor (beta chain) was sequenced within a study of regulatory T cells in long-lasting Graves disease. Study-level background: Graves' patients, newly diagnosed, had taken antithyroid drugs under 3 months.

CDR1 SGHDN and CDR2 FVKESK come from the germline V gene. Trimming left V 1 base short and J 10 bases short, with 8 bases between. This CDR3 spans 13 amino acids. Whole-study findings and limits: Preferential use of TRBV28, TRBJ1-2 and TRBJ2-5 was seen in persistent disease.

Time point: newly diagnosed GD, antithyroid drugs for less than 3 months. Making the TCR library involved RNA that had been extracted from PBMCs. Building the TCR beta libraries relied on iRepertoire HTBI primers, and CDR3 regions underwent Arm-PCR. From the multiplex PCR reads, TCRdb called clonotypes with MiXCR, one entry per CDR3 protein. The table has approximately 400,000 distinct CDR3 sequences, under 15% seen once. Concerning this clonotype itself: Its specificity is not known.

Another study also made use of these data, one on T cells in Graves' hyperthyroidism and ophthalmopathy. As that study records: Progression to ophthalmopathy was predicted a median of about 6.6 months early.

V usage is TRBV14 and J usage is TRBJ1-6; D may be TRBD1 (5 bases). The sequences come from peripheral blood mononuclear cells (PBMCs), collected at new diagnosis, from a patient treated with antithyroid drugs. The sequence came from a woman in her 30s with Graves disease. As DNA, the CDR3 is TGTGCCAGCAGCCAAGCGGGGGTCTCACCCCTCCACTTT. Translation gives CASSQAGVSPLHF.